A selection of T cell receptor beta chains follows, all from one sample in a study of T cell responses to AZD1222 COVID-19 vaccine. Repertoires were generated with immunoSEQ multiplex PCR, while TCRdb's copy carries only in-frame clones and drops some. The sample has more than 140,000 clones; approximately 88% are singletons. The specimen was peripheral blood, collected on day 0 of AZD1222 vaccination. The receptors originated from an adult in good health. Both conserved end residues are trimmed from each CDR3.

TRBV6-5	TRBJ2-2	ASSLPGQTTGELF
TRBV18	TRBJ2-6	ASSPVPGQFSGANVLT
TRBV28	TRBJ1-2	ASNPGASYGYT
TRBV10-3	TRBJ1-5	ATGDSYSNQPQH
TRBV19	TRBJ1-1	ASSIFVDQGPGEAF
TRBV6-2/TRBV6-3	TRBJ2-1	ASSYSIAERQF
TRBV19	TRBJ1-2	ASSFGGRGYT
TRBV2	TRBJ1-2	ASSRRDRGYT
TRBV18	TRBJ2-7	ASSPPLAGVGEQY
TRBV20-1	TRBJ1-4	SARDSEKLF
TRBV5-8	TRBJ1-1	ASSLGTGNTEAF
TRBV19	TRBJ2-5	ASSISPSRRETQY
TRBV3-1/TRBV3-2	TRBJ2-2	ASSLAQGLGGELF
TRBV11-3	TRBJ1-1	ASSFGQGATEAF
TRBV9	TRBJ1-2	ASSVVAGYGYT
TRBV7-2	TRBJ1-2	ASSQGRGQSGYT
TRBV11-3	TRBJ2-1	ASSLGSGVYNEQF
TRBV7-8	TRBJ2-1	ASSQLIRAGGNNEQF
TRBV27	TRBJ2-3	ASSLSGRSTDTQY
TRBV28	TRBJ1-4	ASSPLWGVGEKLF
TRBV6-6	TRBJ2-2	ASSLTTSGSILAGELF
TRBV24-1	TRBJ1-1	ATSEPGQGATF
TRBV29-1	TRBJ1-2	SVVQPNYGYT
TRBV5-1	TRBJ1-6	ASSREGGANNSPLH
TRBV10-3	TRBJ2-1	AISRGQVPDANEQF
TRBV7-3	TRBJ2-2	ASRRGQGSGELF
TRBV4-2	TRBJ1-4	ASSQAGGVLRTNEKLF
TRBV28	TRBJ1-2	ASSLLEGFDYGYT
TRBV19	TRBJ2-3	ASSSGQGYTDTQY
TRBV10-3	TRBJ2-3	AIAAAEVDTQY
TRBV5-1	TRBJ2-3	ASSLVSTDTQY
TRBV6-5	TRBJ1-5	ASSYSKTSNQPQH
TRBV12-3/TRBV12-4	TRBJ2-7	ASSLGLADEQY
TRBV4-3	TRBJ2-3	ASSQGMSNTQY
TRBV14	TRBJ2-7	ASRLAGAYEQY